The rows below give T cell receptor beta chains drawn from one sample of a study of CD8+ T cells in alopecia areata. The assay was immunoSEQ multiplex PCR, and TCRdb's table has in-frame clones only and misses some. The sample records 85,000 to 110,000 clones, approximately 84% being singletons. Sequencing was performed on CD8+ T cells sorted from blood, taken at approximately week 30, from a patient treated with tofacitinib. Every receptor here comes from a human donor with alopecia areata. Each CDR3 is given with its conserved first and last residue. The D gene is left open where the match is weak. Size is omitted from some rows. Given values are once, few, many or a class for expanded clones.

len: 15
d_gene: TRBD2
abundance: -
j_gene: TRBJ2-1
v_gene: TRBV7-9
CDR3nt: TGTGCCAGCAGTCCCGGGACTACTAGAGACAATGAGCAGTTCTTC
CDR3aa: CASSPGTTRDNEQFF

len: 13
d_gene: -
abundance: -
j_gene: TRBJ2-7
v_gene: TRBV5-1
CDR3nt: TGCGCCAGCAGCTTGGAACAGGGCGGCGAGCAGTACTTC
CDR3aa: CASSLEQGGEQYF

len: 11
d_gene: -
abundance: -
j_gene: TRBJ2-7
v_gene: TRBV30
CDR3nt: TGTGCCTGGAGTGAGGTGCACGAGCAGTACTTC
CDR3aa: CAWSEVHEQYF

len: 16
d_gene: TRBD1
abundance: once
j_gene: TRBJ2-1
v_gene: TRBV4-1
CDR3nt: TGCGCCAGCAGCCAGAGGGGGACAGGGGGCCACAATGAGCAGTTCTTC
CDR3aa: CASSQRGTGGHNEQFF

len: 13
d_gene: -
abundance: -
j_gene: TRBJ2-7
v_gene: TRBV29-1
CDR3nt: TGCAGCGCGGGCGAGAGCCCTACCTACGAGCAGTACTTC
CDR3aa: CSAGESPTYEQYF

len: 13
d_gene: -
abundance: -
j_gene: TRBJ2-1
v_gene: TRBV27
CDR3nt: TGTGCCAGCTTCGGTAGAGGGTACAATGAGCAGTTCTTC
CDR3aa: CASFGRGYNEQFF

len: 14
d_gene: -
abundance: -
j_gene: TRBJ1-1
v_gene: TRBV5-4
CDR3nt: TGTGCCAGCAGCTTGGATGGGGGGAACACTGAAGCTTTCTTT
CDR3aa: CASSLDGGNTEAFF

len: 16
d_gene: -
abundance: -
j_gene: TRBJ2-1
v_gene: TRBV5-1
CDR3nt: TGCGCCAGCAGCCCCGTTTCCGGGGTCCCTTACAATGAGCAGTTCTTC
CDR3aa: CASSPVSGVPYNEQFF

len: 13
d_gene: -
abundance: once
j_gene: TRBJ1-5
v_gene: TRBV6-5
CDR3nt: TGTGCCAGCGCCAACCGGGGAGGGCAGCCCCAGCATTTT
CDR3aa: CASANRGGQPQHF

len: 15
d_gene: -
abundance: -
j_gene: TRBJ2-4
v_gene: TRBV30
CDR3nt: TGTGCCTGGAATCCACGGGGCAGGATTAAAAACATTCAGTACTTC
CDR3aa: CAWNPRGRIKNIQYF

len: 15
d_gene: TRBD1
abundance: -
j_gene: TRBJ1-1
v_gene: TRBV6-1
CDR3nt: TGTGCCAGCAGCCTTATACAGGGGGGGAACACTGAAGCTTTCTTT
CDR3aa: CASSLIQGGNTEAFF

len: 15
d_gene: TRBD2
abundance: -
j_gene: TRBJ2-3
v_gene: TRBV9
CDR3nt: TGTGCCAGCAGCGTAGAAGCGGGAGGGTCAGATACGCAGTATTTT
CDR3aa: CASSVEAGGSDTQYF

len: 13
d_gene: -
abundance: -
j_gene: TRBJ2-3
v_gene: TRBV10-2
CDR3nt: TGCGCCAGCAGTGAAGATAGCACAGATACGCAGTATTTT
CDR3aa: CASSEDSTDTQYF

len: 13
d_gene: -
abundance: -
j_gene: TRBJ1-1
v_gene: TRBV29-1
CDR3nt: TGCAGCGTTGAGAAGGGGGGGGACACTGAAGCTTTCTTT
CDR3aa: CSVEKGGDTEAFF

len: 15
d_gene: TRBD1
abundance: once
j_gene: TRBJ2-7
v_gene: TRBV7-9
CDR3nt: TGTGCCAGCAGTTTAACTTACAGGGGGTCCTCCGAGCAGTACTTC
CDR3aa: CASSLTYRGSSEQYF